This TCR beta chain stems from a study of STAT5B mutations in CD4+ large granular lymphocyte leukemia. To note about this clone: Antigen specificity is unknown.

Findings and limits, study-wide: CD4-sorted patient repertoires seemed more clonal than healthy CD4+ repertoires. No patients shared main leukemic clonotypes, though around 24% appeared at low frequency elsewhere.

Some clones are missing from TCRdb's copy, which holds only in-frame ones; the method was immunoSEQ multiplex PCR. The sample lists roughly 30,000 clones, roughly three quarters occurring once. J lost 3 bases, V lost 2 bases, and 7 bases had no gene match. The CDR3 length is 16 residues. The V gene's germline CDR1 is SGDLS and CDR2 YYNGEE. This clonotype was sampled from a human donor in good health. The rearrangement links TRBV9 to TRBJ2-1, with 8 bases aligning to TRBD2. Specimen: CD4+ T cells from blood buffy coats. For the CDR3, the DNA is TGTGCCAGCAGCGTTAGGAGCGGGAGTGTCTACAATGAGCAGTTCTTC. Its protein product is CASSVRSGSVYNEQFF.